Shown below are 12 T cell receptor beta chains from a single sample sequenced in a study of beta chain features in type 1 diabetes. Expressed TCRB transcripts were sequenced after all isolated RNA was converted to cDNA. Generated by immunoSEQ multiplex PCR, the TCRdb table keeps only in-frame clones and is missing some. The profile shows 310,000 or so clones, around 10% of them singletons. Input material: naive CD4+ T cells from blood. These receptors were collected from a woman younger than 45 in good health.

This clone turned up a few times. V and J are TRBV28 and TRBJ2-7; TRBD1 aligns across 8 bases. The CDR3 runs to 19 residues. CDR1 MDHEN and CDR2 SYDVKM come from the germline V gene. Trimming took 6 bases from V and 1 from J; bases not matched to a gene: 20. The CDR3 is CASSPDRARLGAYSYEQYF. CDR3 bases: TGTGCCAGCAGCCCGGACAGGGCGAGACTAGGAGCCTATTCCTACGAGCAGTACTTC.

This clone was detected only a few times. The chain carries TRBV9 and TRBJ2-2; D might be TRBD2 (5 bases). Germline assignment: CDR1 SGDLS and CDR2 YYNGEE. With 6 bases removed from V and 3 bases from J, the gap between germline ends came to 9 bases. The CDR3 runs to 13 residues. In nucleotides, the CDR3 is TGTGCCAGCAATCGGGGAGACACCGGGGAGCTGTTTTTT. It encodes CASNRGDTGELFF. Together with reference TRBV9 and TRBJ2-2, the CDR3 gives the full variable domain: DSGVTQTPKHLITATGQRVTLRCSPRSGDLSVYWYQQSLDQGLQFLIQYYNGEERAKGNILERFSAQQFPDLHSELNLSSLELGDSALYFCASNRGDTGELFFGEGSRLTVL.

This clone was counted a few times. The genes are TRBV7-9 and TRBJ1-1; TRBD1 is a possible D gene (5 bases). V dropped 5 bases and J dropped 0 bases, with 13 bases sitting between them. Per the germline V gene, CDR1 is SEHNR and CDR2 is FQNEAQ (reference sequence). The CDR3 extends over 15 amino acids. This chain's CDR3 is CASSMTEDLNTEAFF. The CDR3 DNA is TGTGCCAGCAGCATGACAGAGGACCTGAACACTGAAGCTTTCTTT.

The J gene is TRBJ1-2, the V gene TRBV5-1, with TRBD1 as a possible D gene (6 bases). From germline, CDR1 is SGHRS and CDR2 YFSETQ. This CDR3 contains 13 residues. V was clipped by 5 bases and J by 8 bases, with 16 bases between them. CDR3 region: CASSPGTTDGYTF. CDR3 bases: TGCGCCAGCAGTCCCGGGACAACGGACGGCTACACCTTC.

J is TRBJ1-2 and V is TRBV28; 8 bases fit TRBD1. V lost 5 bases and J lost 7; bases outside the gene matches: 9. The CDR3 length is 14 residues. From germline, CDR1 is MDHEN and CDR2 SYDVKM. The CDR3 sequence: CASSAGTGDSGYTF. As DNA, the CDR3 is TGTGCCAGCAGTGCAGGGACAGGCGATAGTGGCTACACCTTC.

In nucleotides, the CDR3 is TGCGCCAGCAGCTTGTCAGGCGTGAGTTACGAGCAGTACTTC. Its protein product is CASSLSGVSYEQYF. This chain connects TRBV5-1 to TRBJ2-7; D unclear. This CDR3 is built from 14 residues. Deletions cut 1 base from V and 4 bases from J, with 12 bases between. The germline V gene encodes CDR1 SGHRS and CDR2 YFSETQ.

The CDR3 nucleotides are TGCGCCAGCAGCCAAGGGGGACAGGGAGAGGAAAAAGAGACCCAGTACTTC. Amino acid sequence: CASSQGGQGEEKETQYF. The rearrangement joins TRBV4-3 to TRBJ2-5; 9 bases are shared with TRBD1. There are 17 residues in the CDR3. CDR1 and CDR2 (germline): LGHNA, YSLEER. The junction had 9 bases not matched to a gene; V was cut back by 1 base and J by 3 bases.

The table lists this clone with a few counts. J is TRBJ2-5 and V is TRBV29-1, with 9 bases fitting TRBD2. The J call is doubtful: the DNA matches TRBJ2-7 better. This CDR3 comprises 14 residues. Looked up from germline, CDR1 is SQVTM and CDR2 is ANQGSEA. The CDR3 here is CSVLAGLDSYEQYF. CDR3 in DNA: TGCAGCGTTCTAGCGGGATTAGACTCCTACGAGCAGTACTTC.

The chain uses TRBV11-2 and TRBJ2-1; 9 bases align to TRBD2. Germline assignment: CDR1 SGHAT and CDR2 FQNNGV. V trimming: 2 bases; J trimming: 4 bases; junction bases outside the gene matches: 3. The CDR3 contains 15 residues. This chain's CDR3 is CASSLRLAEYNEQFF. CDR3 in DNA: TGTGCCAGCAGCTTAAGACTAGCGGAATACAATGAGCAGTTCTTC.

This clone was detected a few times. The rearrangement joins TRBV20-1 to TRBJ1-5, with D hard to call. Trimming shortened V by 5 bases and J by 4 bases, and 6 bases separated the two germline ends. This CDR3 region has 11 residues. Per germline, CDR1 DFQATT and CDR2 SNEGSKA (reference sequence). CDR3 nucleotide sequence: TGCAGTGCTTCCACTAATCAGCCCCAGCATTTT. It translates to CSASTNQPQHF.

The gene calls are TRBV7-3 and TRBJ2-2; 11 nucleotides agree with TRBD1. Germline lookup yields CDR1 SGHTA and CDR2 FQGTGA. The junction had 5 bases not matched to a gene; V was cut back by 5 bases and J by 6 bases. The CDR3 totals 15 residues. CDR3: CASSLDRGRSGELFF. The CDR3 DNA reads TGTGCCAGCAGCCTGGACAGGGGGCGGTCCGGGGAGCTGTTTTTT.

This chain joins TRBV10-3 and TRBJ1-5; tentatively, D is TRBD1 (6 bases). The CDR3 loop spans 14 amino acids. CDR1 is ENHRY, CDR2 SYGVKD, per germline. V lost 0 bases and J lost 9, with 12 bases in between. The CDR3 nucleotides read TGTGCCATCAGTGAGTCGTCAGGGGAAGGGCCCCAGCATTTT. It encodes CAISESSGEGPQHF.